Here is one TCR beta chain with its context. The antigen is not known. This CDR3 comprises 14 residues. The germline V gene encodes CDR1 LGHDT and CDR2 YNNKEL (reference sequence). The trim removed 6 bases at V and 4 bases at J, leaving 7 bases unmatched. It was with a sample-barcoded 5' primer and a J-beta primer mix that a second PCR of about 6 to 12 cycles was run. TCRdb ran MiXCR on the 5' RACE reads and lists one entry per CDR3 protein. Seen here are 1,300,000 or so distinct CDR3 sequences, 55% to 75% observed once, and the top ten hold 5.5% to 8%. This entry belongs to a study of blood T cells in healthy people across ages. Study summary: Template switching recovered approximately one barcoded beta molecule for every two T cells. Study-wide findings and caveats: Greater diversity and more naive CD4+ cells were seen in long-lived donors than in aged donors. A conclusive naive versus antigen-experienced comparison was prevented by the unsorted PBMCs.

The source of this sequence is a man between 18 and 35 years old in good health. J is TRBJ2-3 and V is TRBV3-1; TRBD1 matches 7 bases. The sequenced sample was blood. Here the CDR3 DNA reads TGTGCCAGCAGTCGACACAGGGGACCAGATACGCAGTATTTT. Its protein is CASSRHRGPDTQYF.